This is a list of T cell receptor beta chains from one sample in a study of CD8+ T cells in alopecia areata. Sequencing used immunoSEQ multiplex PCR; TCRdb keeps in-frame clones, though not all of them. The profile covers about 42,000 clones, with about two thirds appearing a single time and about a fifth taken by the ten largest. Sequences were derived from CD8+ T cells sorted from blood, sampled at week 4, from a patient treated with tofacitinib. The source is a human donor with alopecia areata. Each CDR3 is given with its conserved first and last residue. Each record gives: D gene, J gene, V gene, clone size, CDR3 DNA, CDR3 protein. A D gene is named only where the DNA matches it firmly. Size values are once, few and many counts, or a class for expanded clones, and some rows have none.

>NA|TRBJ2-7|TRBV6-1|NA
TGTGCCAGCACCTACATACGGGGGGCTCGCTACGAGCAGTACTTC
CASTYIRGARYEQYF
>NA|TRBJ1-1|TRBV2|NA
TGTGCCAGCAGTGAAGTCCTGAACACTGAAGCTTTCTTT
CASSEVLNTEAFF
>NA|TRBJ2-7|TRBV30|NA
TGTGCCTGGAGTGTAACCACTGGCGAGCAGTACTTC
CAWSVTTGEQYF
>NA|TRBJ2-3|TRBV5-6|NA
TGTGCCAGCAGCTTGGTCCGCAGTTTCGGGACAGATACGCAGTATTTT
CASSLVRSFGTDTQYF
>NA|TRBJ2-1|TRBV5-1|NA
TGCGCCAGCAGCTCTGGAAGGAATTCCTACAATGAGCAGTTCTTC
CASSSGRNSYNEQFF
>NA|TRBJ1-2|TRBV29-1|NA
TGCAGCGTATTTAAAGCTAACTATGGCTACACCTTC
CSVFKANYGYTF
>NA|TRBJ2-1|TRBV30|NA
TGTGCCTGGAGTGTACCGCCGCAGTTCTTC
CAWSVPPQFF
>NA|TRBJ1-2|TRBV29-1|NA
TGCAGCGTTGAGAGGTCAGGTACATCATATGGCTACACCTTC
CSVERSGTSYGYTF
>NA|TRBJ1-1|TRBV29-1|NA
TGCAGCGTTCCGACGGTCCGGGCGTTGAACACTGAAGCTTTCTTT
CSVPTVRALNTEAFF
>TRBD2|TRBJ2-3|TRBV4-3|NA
TGCGCCAGCAGCCCAGGGACTAGCGGGGACCTCACAGATACGCAGTATTTT
CASSPGTSGDLTDTQYF
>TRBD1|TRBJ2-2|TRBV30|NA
TGTGCCTGGAGACTGGGACAGGGACCCGGGGAGCTGTTTTTT
CAWRLGQGPGELFF
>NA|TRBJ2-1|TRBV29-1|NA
TGCAGCGTGGAGGGGACAGCCGGTAGTAGTGAGCAGTTCTTC
CSVEGTAGSSEQFF
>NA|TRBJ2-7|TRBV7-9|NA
TGTGCCAACGGTGGGGCGGGTGAGCAGTACTTC
CANGGAGEQYF
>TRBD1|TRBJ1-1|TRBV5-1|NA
TGCGCCAGCAGTAAAAGGACAGGGATGAACACTGAAGCTTTCTTT
CASSKRTGMNTEAFF
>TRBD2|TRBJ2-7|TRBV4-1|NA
TGCGCCAGCAGCCAAGATCAGCGGGGTGTCTACGAGCAGTACTTC
CASSQDQRGVYEQYF
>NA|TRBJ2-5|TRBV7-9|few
TGTGCCAGCAGCTTAGCGATTGCAGCGAGGGAGACCCAGTACTTC
CASSLAIAARETQYF
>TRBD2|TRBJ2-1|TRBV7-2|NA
TGTGCCAGCAGCCTACAGCTTCCGGGACTAGCGCCCGAGCAGTTCTTC
CASSLQLPGLAPEQFF
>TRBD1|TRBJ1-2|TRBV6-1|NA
TGTGCCAGCAGTGAAGCCCGGACAGGGAAAGGCTACACCTTC
CASSEARTGKGYTF
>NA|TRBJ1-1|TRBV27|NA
TGTGCCAGCAGTCTCCGTGGAGGAGGGAGCACTGAAGCTTTCTTT
CASSLRGGGSTEAFF
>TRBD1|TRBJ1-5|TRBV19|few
TGTGCCAGTCAGGACAGGGGCCTTAATCAGCCCCAGCATTTT
CASQDRGLNQPQHF
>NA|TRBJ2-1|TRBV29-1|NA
TGCAGCGTTGAAGACCGACACAATGAGCAGTTCTTC
CSVEDRHNEQFF
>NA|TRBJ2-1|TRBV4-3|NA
TGCGCCAGCAGCCAACGGACCTACAATGAGCAGTTCTTC
CASSQRTYNEQFF
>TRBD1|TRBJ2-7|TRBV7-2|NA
TGTGCCAGCAGCCCCCGGACAGGGGAATACGAGCAGTACTTC
CASSPRTGEYEQYF
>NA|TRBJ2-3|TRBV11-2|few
TGTGCCAGCAGCTTAGAGAGCACAGATACGCAGTATTTT
CASSLESTDTQYF
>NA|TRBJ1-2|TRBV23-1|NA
TGCGCCAGCAGTCAATCCCTGGACCCGGGGAATGGCTACACCTTC
CASSQSLDPGNGYTF
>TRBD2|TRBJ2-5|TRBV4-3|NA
TGCGCCAGCAGCCAAGAGCGCTTGGGACTAGTAAAAGAGACCCAGTACTTC
CASSQERLGLVKETQYF
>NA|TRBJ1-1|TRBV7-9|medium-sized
TGTGCCAGCAGCTTAGTACAGACTTTGAACACTGAAGCTTTCTTT
CASSLVQTLNTEAFF
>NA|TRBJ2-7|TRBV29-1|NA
TGCAGCGTTGAAGAGGGGACACTATCCAGCTCCTACGAGCAGTACTTC
CSVEEGTLSSSYEQYF
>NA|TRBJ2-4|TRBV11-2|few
TGTGCCAGCAGCCGTCGGGGGGCTACCATTCAGTACTTC
CASSRRGATIQYF
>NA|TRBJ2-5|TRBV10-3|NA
TGTGCCATCAGTGCCATTAGGCAGGAGACCCAGTACTTC
CAISAIRQETQYF
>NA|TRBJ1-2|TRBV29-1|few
TGCAGCGGAAACAGGGACGGCGGCTACACCTTC
CSGNRDGGYTF
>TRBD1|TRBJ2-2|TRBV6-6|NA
TGTGCCAGCAGACCCAGGACAGGGGAGGGTAGCGGGGAGCTGTTTTTT
CASRPRTGEGSGELFF
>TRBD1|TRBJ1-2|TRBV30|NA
TGTGCCTGGAGTTCCAACAGGGGAGTAAGGAGAGGCTACACCTTC
CAWSSNRGVRRGYTF
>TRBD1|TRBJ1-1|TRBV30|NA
TGTGCCTGGAGGTCGGGGCAGGGGGATGATGAAGCTTTCTTT
CAWRSGQGDDEAFF
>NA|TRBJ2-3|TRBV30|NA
TGTGCCTGGAGTGGTGGATCTAACACAGATACGCAGTATTTT
CAWSGGSNTDTQYF
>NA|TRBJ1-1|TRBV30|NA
TGTGCCTGGAGTGTAATGGGAGGCACTGAAGCTTTCTTT
CAWSVMGGTEAFF
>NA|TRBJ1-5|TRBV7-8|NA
TGTGCCAGCAGCCAGGACGGCCGCAATCAGCCCCAGCATTTT
CASSQDGRNQPQHF
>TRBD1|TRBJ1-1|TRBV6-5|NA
TGTGCCAGCAGCCTCGGGACAGGGAACACTGAAGCTTTCTTT
CASSLGTGNTEAFF
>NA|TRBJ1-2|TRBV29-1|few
TGCAGCGCCCTGGACCCATCTAACTATGGCTACACCTTC
CSALDPSNYGYTF
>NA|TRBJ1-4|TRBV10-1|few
TGCGCCAGCAGGGCCTTGGGCGAAAAACTGTTTTTT
CASRALGEKLFF
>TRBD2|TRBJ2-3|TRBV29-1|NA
TGCAGCGTTGATGGACTAGCGGGCTACACAGATACGCAGTATTTT
CSVDGLAGYTDTQYF